Included here is one T cell receptor (beta chain) sequence, with context. This CDR3 is built from 15 residues. V dropped 1 base and J dropped 0 bases, with 8 bases sitting between them. CDR1 is SGHKS, CDR2 YYEKEE, per germline (reference sequence). Vbeta (60) and Jbeta (13) primers were used in the PCR. The assay was immunoSEQ multiplex PCR, and TCRdb's table has in-frame clones only and misses some. Of some 180,000 clones in the sample, just over 75% were seen once. These data are taken from a study of cytomegalovirus exposure and HLA in healthy donors. The chain uses TRBV5-5 and TRBJ2-1; D gene ambiguous. The clonotype was recovered from a woman in her fifties or sixties in good health and CMV-seropositive. The source material was PBMCs. Here the CDR3 reads CASSLSVSSYNEQFF. For the CDR3, the DNA is TGTGCCAGCAGCTTGTCTGTGAGCTCCTACAATGAGCAGTTCTTC.